This is a list of T cell receptor beta chains from one sample in a study of yellow fever vaccine responses in identical twins. One entry per CDR3 protein, called by TCRdb with MiXCR from the RT-PCR reads. The data contain 25,000 or so distinct CDR3 sequences, around four fifths of them singletons. The material sequenced was T cells from blood (PBMCs), unsorted or a sorted subset (not recorded which), taken before or after yellow fever vaccination (not recorded which). Receptors originate from a woman under 30 who received the yellow fever vaccine. CDR3s include the opening cysteine and the closing phenylalanine or tryptophan. The order of the fields is V gene, CDR3 length, D gene, J gene, clone size, CDR3 protein, CDR3 DNA. D genes are given only for firm matches. The size field is filled for only some rows; it gives once, few, many or a size class.

TRBV20-1	13	-	TRBJ2-5	-	CSARLAGRETQYF	TGCAGTGCTAGACTCGCGGGAAGGGAGACCCAGTACTTC
TRBV4-1	16	-	TRBJ1-1	-	CASSLTGGAGDTEAFF	TGCGCCAGCAGCCTCACCGGGGGGGCGGGGGACACTGAAGCTTTCTTT
TRBV11-2	15	TRBD1	TRBJ2-1	-	CASSFGQGYYNEQFF	TGTGCCAGCAGCTTCGGACAGGGATACTACAATGAGCAGTTCTTC
TRBV24-1	15	-	TRBJ2-1	-	CATSPPGEPHDEQFF	TGTGCCACCAGTCCCCCCGGCGAACCCCATGATGAGCAGTTCTTC
TRBV18	16	-	TRBJ1-1	-	CASSPRSKGVHPEAFF	TGTGCCAGCTCACCGCGCTCGAAGGGGGTTCATCCTGAAGCTTTCTTT
TRBV29-1	15	-	TRBJ2-3	-	CSVEVMGRASDTQYF	TGCAGCGTTGAAGTAATGGGCCGAGCTTCAGATACGCAGTATTTT
TRBV7-9	16	-	TRBJ1-2	-	CASTGNGAGFNYGYTF	TGTGCCAGCACGGGAAACGGAGCAGGGTTTAACTATGGCTACACCTTC
TRBV15	15	TRBD1	TRBJ1-2	-	CATSRGTEDRYGYTF	TGTGCCACCAGCAGGGGGACAGAAGACCGCTATGGCTACACCTTC
TRBV12-5	17	-	TRBJ1-2	-	CASGLAERKGILYGYTF	TGTGCTAGTGGTTTGGCCGAGAGGAAGGGGATCCTCTATGGCTACACCTTC
TRBV9	12	-	TRBJ2-3	-	CASSGTEDTQYF	TGTGCCAGCAGCGGAACAGAAGATACGCAGTATTTT
TRBV2	13	-	TRBJ2-5	few	CATSRATEETQYF	TGTGCCACTTCCCGGGCCACCGAAGAGACCCAGTACTTC
TRBV20-1	15	TRBD2	TRBJ2-1	-	CSATEGTTSYNEQFF	TGCAGTGCAACGGAGGGGACTACTTCCTACAATGAGCAGTTCTTC
TRBV12-3/TRBV12-4	14	-	TRBJ2-2	-	CASTNRGGPGELFF	TGTGCCAGCACAAACAGGGGGGGTCCCGGGGAGCTGTTTTTT
TRBV29-1	17	TRBD2	TRBJ2-5	-	CSVDERGLAGKPETQYF	TGCAGCGTTGACGAAAGGGGCCTAGCGGGAAAACCCGAGACCCAGTACTTC
TRBV2	13	-	TRBJ1-5	-	CASTMGGNQPQHF	TGTGCCAGCACCATGGGGGGGAATCAGCCCCAGCATTTT
TRBV15	14	-	TRBJ1-5	once	CATSRLLTNQPQHF	TGTGCCACCAGCAGACTCCTCACGAATCAGCCCCAGCATTTT
TRBV29-1	16	TRBD2	TRBJ2-7	-	CSVEDRYGRAPYEQYF	TGCAGCGTTGAAGATCGATACGGGAGGGCCCCCTACGAGCAGTACTTC
TRBV11-3	14	-	TRBJ2-5	once	CASSLVHSVETQYF	TGTGCCAGCAGCTTAGTGCACAGCGTAGAGACCCAGTACTTC
TRBV7-8	16	TRBD1	TRBJ2-1	-	CASSLGPVQGAYEQFF	TGTGCCAGCAGCTTAGGTCCGGTACAGGGGGCTTATGAGCAGTTCTTC
TRBV18	15	-	TRBJ2-2	few	CASSPLSWATGELFF	TGTGCCAGCTCACCCCTCTCGTGGGCCACCGGGGAGCTGTTTTTT
TRBV11-1	17	-	TRBJ2-2	-	CASSSAGISSNTGELFF	TGTGCCAGCAGCTCAGCAGGGATTAGCTCGAACACCGGGGAGCTGTTTTTT
TRBV11-3	16	-	TRBJ1-2	-	CASSLDGASLNYGYTF	TGTGCCAGCAGCTTAGACGGGGCCAGCCTTAACTATGGCTACACCTTC
TRBV19	14	TRBD2	TRBJ2-1	-	CASSRLAGGYEQFF	TGTGCCAGTAGTAGACTAGCGGGGGGGTATGAGCAGTTCTTC